This TCR beta chain comes out of a study of Ad26.COV2.S vaccination and SARS-CoV-2 variants. This table comes from immunoSEQ multiplex PCR, and its TCRdb copy is limited to in-frame clones, with some not included. The data contain about 180,000 clones, 70% to 90% of them singletons. The study's findings and limits: Reportedly, after vaccination the spike-specific CD8+ and CD4+ T cell responses displayed substantial breadth. Vaccine recipients showed a spike-specific TCR breadth that was higher than in placebo recipients.

As concerns this clone: Its antigen is not known.

This receptor was taken from a human donor who had recovered from COVID-19. The source material was peripheral blood, sampled after recovery from COVID-19.

DNA for the CDR3: TGTGCCAGTAGTCTGAATTTGGGGAGTGTAGAGAACACTGAAGCTTTCTTT. Translating gives CASSLNLGSVENTEAFF. The rearrangement links TRBV19 to TRBJ1-1, with unresolved D. This CDR3 is built from 17 residues. Germline V gene sequence: CDR1 LNHDA, CDR2 SQIVND (reference sequence). Trimming left V 5 bases short and J 1 base short, with 20 bases between.